Listed below are T cell receptor beta chains from one sample, sequenced in a study of blood T cell repertoires in COVID-19. This table comes from immunoSEQ multiplex PCR, and its TCRdb copy is limited to in-frame clones, with some not included. The sample includes about 200,000 clones, 81% of them seen just once. The specimen sequenced was peripheral blood. Source of these receptors: a woman of 80 years or more with acute or convalescent COVID-19. The CDR3 runs from the conserved cysteine through the conserved F or W. The order of the fields is CDR3 length, V gene, J gene, CDR3 protein.

17	TRBV5-1	TRBJ2-2	CASSFWGQGVNTGELFF
15	TRBV27	TRBJ1-1	CASSATGAQNTEAFF
13	TRBV29-1	TRBJ1-5	CSVGEGANQPQHF
15	TRBV6-5	TRBJ2-7	CASSYGVDVGGEQYF
16	TRBV3-1/TRBV3-2	TRBJ2-3	CASSQDGLVGTDTQYF
14	TRBV5-1	TRBJ2-3	CASSLGGGADTQYF
15	TRBV19	TRBJ1-4	CASSAPGQGDEKLFF
13	TRBV2	TRBJ2-2	CASSQDRNGELFF
15	TRBV28	TRBJ2-6	CASSFTGSGANVLTF
14	TRBV10-2	TRBJ1-2	CASSVTGGVDGYTF
22	TRBV5-3	TRBJ2-7	CARSAASVEQLNTSGYSYEQYF
15	TRBV18	TRBJ2-5	CASSPDIGTSGSQYF
14	TRBV6-5	TRBJ1-2	CASSGTGPIYGYTF
15	TRBV3-1/TRBV3-2	TRBJ2-3	CASGGGQGKTDTQYF
11	TRBV12-3/TRBV12-4	TRBJ2-7	CASSEAYEQYF
14	TRBV18	TRBJ2-2	CASSPGGVTGELFF
11	TRBV21-1	TRBJ2-3	CASGCTDTQYF
11	TRBV29-1	TRBJ2-7	CSVEISYEQYF
13	TRBV6-5	TRBJ2-1	CASSYSEAYEQFF
15	TRBV25-1	TRBJ2-7	CASSSTGTAFYEQYF
15	TRBV9	TRBJ1-6	CASSPRLQAYSPLHF
14	TRBV9	TRBJ2-7	CASSEGQGVYEQYF
14	TRBV5-1	TRBJ1-6	CASSLVRGYSPLHF
16	TRBV5-1	TRBJ2-5	CASSLAGTGGQETQYF
15	TRBV19	TRBJ2-3	CASSIGGSGADTQYF
15	TRBV9	TRBJ2-1	CASSGGGVLSNEQFF
15	TRBV21-1	TRBJ1-3	CASRRDRGRGNTIYF
15	TRBV19	TRBJ1-1	CASSIEEAANTEAFF
12	TRBV12-5	TRBJ2-7	CASVDASYEQYF
13	TRBV6-1	TRBJ1-2	CASSEYGMYGYTF
17	TRBV28	TRBJ2-3	CATPPSGAGGVTDTQYF
14	TRBV7-8	TRBJ1-1	CASSLAEGATEAFF
11	TRBV7-9	TRBJ2-7	CASSVTYEQYF
14	TRBV18	TRBJ2-7	CASSPGGALYEQYF
13	TRBV28	TRBJ2-4	CATEGGGRDIQYF
15	TRBV7-9	TRBJ1-4	CASSGGQGGNEKLFF
14	TRBV3-1/TRBV3-2	TRBJ1-6	CASSLGEENSPLHF
14	TRBV3-1/TRBV3-2	TRBJ1-6	CASSPDSYNSPLHF
14	TRBV3-1/TRBV3-2	TRBJ2-7	CASSQVGGRSEQYF
16	TRBV3-1/TRBV3-2	TRBJ2-1	CASSQGGTSWGDEQFF
17	TRBV4-1	TRBJ2-4	CASSQLSGGPAKNIQYF
14	TRBV3-1/TRBV3-2	TRBJ2-7	CASSPLISSYEQYF
12	TRBV7-9	TRBJ1-2	CASSLGTGGDFF
16	TRBV10-2	TRBJ2-2	CASSYGLAENTGELFF
14	TRBV5-1	TRBJ1-2	CASSPWVGQDGYTF
15	TRBV4-1	TRBJ2-1	CASSPAGNSYNEQFF
15	TRBV15	TRBJ1-4	CATSREGTGKEKLFF
16	TRBV18	TRBJ1-3	CASSPSRTGSGNTIYF
14	TRBV6-2/TRBV6-3	TRBJ2-5	CASSKRGGEETQYF
13	TRBV3-1/TRBV3-2	TRBJ2-5	CASRPTGLETQYF
14	TRBV5-6	TRBJ1-5	CASSATTSNQPQHF
14	TRBV30	TRBJ1-1	CAWSVLEGNTEAFF
12	TRBV2	TRBJ1-1	CASKEGGTEAFF